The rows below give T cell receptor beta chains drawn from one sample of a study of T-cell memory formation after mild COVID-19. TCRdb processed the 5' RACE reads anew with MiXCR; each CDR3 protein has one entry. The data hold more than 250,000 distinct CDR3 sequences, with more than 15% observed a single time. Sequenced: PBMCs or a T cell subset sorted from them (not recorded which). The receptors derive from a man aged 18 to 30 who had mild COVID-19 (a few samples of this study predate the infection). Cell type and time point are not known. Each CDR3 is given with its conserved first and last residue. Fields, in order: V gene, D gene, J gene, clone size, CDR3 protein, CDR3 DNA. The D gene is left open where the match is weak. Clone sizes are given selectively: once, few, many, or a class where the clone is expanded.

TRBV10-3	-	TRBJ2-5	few	CAISESDRKETQYF	TGTGCCATCAGTGAGTCTGACAGGAAAGAGACCCAGTACTTC
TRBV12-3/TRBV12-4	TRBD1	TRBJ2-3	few	CASSTQGTLTDTQYF	TGTGCCAGCTCGACACAGGGGACCCTCACAGATACGCAGTATTTT
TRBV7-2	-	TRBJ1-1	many	CASSSIRDTEAFF	TGTGCCAGCAGTTCTATCAGGGATACTGAAGCTTTCTTT
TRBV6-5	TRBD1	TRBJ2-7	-	CASSTYRGYEQYF	TGTGCCAGCAGTACCTACAGGGGATACGAGCAGTACTTC
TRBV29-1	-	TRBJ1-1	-	CSSFSGLGTEAFF	TGCAGCTCCTTTTCGGGATTGGGTACTGAAGCTTTCTTT
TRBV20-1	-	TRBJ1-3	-	CSARDPGAGNTIYF	TGCAGTGCTAGAGATCCAGGGGCTGGAAACACCATATATTTT
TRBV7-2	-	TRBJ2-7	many	CASSLGGTEGYEQYF	TGTGCCAGCAGCTTAGGCGGGACAGAAGGGTACGAGCAGTACTTC
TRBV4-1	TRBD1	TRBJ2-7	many	CASSQRQGPYEQYF	TGCGCCAGCAGCCAAAGACAGGGACCCTACGAGCAGTACTTC
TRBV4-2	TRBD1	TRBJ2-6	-	CASSQGQGGANVLTF	TGTGCCAGCAGCCAAGGACAGGGTGGGGCCAACGTCCTGACTTTC
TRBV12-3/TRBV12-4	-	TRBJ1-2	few	CASSFFPGEGYTF	TGTGCCAGCAGTTTCTTCCCCGGGGAAGGCTACACCTTC
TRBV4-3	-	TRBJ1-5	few	CASSQARDQPQHF	TGCGCCAGCAGCCAGGCTCGGGACCAGCCCCAGCATTTT
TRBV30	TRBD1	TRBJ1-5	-	CAWSHLTGNQPQHF	TGTGCCTGGAGTCACCTGACAGGGAATCAGCCCCAGCATTTT
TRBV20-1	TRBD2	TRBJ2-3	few	CSALTSGGADTQYF	TGCAGTGCTTTGACTAGCGGGGGAGCAGATACGCAGTATTTT
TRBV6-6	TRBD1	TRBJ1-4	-	CASSHRDRVVKLFF	TGTGCCAGCAGTCACCGGGACAGGGTCGTAAAACTGTTTTTT
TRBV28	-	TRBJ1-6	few	CASNVGVSPLHF	TGTGCCAGCAATGTTGGGGTTTCACCCCTCCACTTT
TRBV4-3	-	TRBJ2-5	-	CASSQGRNEGEYF	TGCGCCAGCAGCCAAGGGAGGAACGAGGGGGAGTACTTC
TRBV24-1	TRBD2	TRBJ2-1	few	CATASGGSYNEQFF	TGTGCCACCGCGAGCGGGGGGTCCTACAATGAGCAGTTCTTC
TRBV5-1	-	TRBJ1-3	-	CASSPTGASGNTIYF	TGCGCCAGCAGCCCTACAGGTGCCTCTGGAAACACCATATATTTT
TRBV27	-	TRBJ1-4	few	CASTRLEADEKLFF	TGTGCCAGCACCCGGCTCGAGGCTGATGAAAAACTGTTTTTT
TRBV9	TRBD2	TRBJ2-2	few	CASSVGAGDTGELFF	TGTGCCAGCAGCGTCGGAGCGGGGGATACCGGGGAGCTGTTTTTT
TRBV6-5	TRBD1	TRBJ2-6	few	CASTPGTGASGANVLTF	TGTGCCAGCACACCCGGGACAGGAGCGTCTGGGGCCAACGTCCTGACTTTC
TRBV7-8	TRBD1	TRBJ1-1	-	CASSSLQGATEAFF	TGTGCCAGCAGCTCTCTCCAGGGGGCCACTGAAGCTTTCTTT
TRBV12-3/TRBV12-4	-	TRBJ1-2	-	CASSLAGTSSYTF	TGTGCCAGCAGTTTAGCCGGGACATCTTCATACACCTTC
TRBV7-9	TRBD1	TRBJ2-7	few	CASSSGQGVNYEQYF	TGTGCCAGCAGCTCGGGACAGGGGGTAAACTACGAGCAGTACTTC
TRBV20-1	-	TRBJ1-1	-	CSARATGNTEAFF	TGCAGTGCTAGGGCAACAGGGAACACTGAAGCTTTCTTT
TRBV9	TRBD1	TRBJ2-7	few	CASSVGTGDIYEQYF	TGTGCCAGCAGCGTAGGGACAGGCGATATCTACGAGCAGTACTTC
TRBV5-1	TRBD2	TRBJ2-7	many	CASSLEGGGYEQYF	TGCGCCAGCAGCTTGGAAGGCGGGGGCTACGAGCAGTACTTC
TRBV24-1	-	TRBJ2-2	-	CATSQQVNTGELFF	TGTGCCACCAGTCAACAGGTGAACACCGGGGAGCTGTTTTTT
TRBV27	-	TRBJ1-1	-	CASSSTRKPNTEAFF	TGTGCCAGCAGTTCCACGAGAAAACCGAACACTGAAGCTTTCTTT
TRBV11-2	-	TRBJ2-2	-	CASSLSRGFDPGELFF	TGTGCCAGCAGCTTATCCAGGGGATTTGATCCCGGGGAGCTGTTTTTT
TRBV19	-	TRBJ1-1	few	CASNSGNTEAFF	TGTGCCAGTAATTCAGGGAACACTGAAGCTTTCTTT
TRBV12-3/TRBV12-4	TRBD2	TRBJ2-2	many	CASNLAGEVPGELFF	TGTGCCAGCAATTTGGCGGGGGAGGTGCCCGGGGAGCTGTTTTTT
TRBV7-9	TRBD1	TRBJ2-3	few	CASGVRGLSTDTQYF	TGTGCCAGCGGGGTCAGGGGGCTCAGCACAGATACGCAGTATTTT
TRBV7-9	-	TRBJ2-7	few	CASSFPLEQYF	TGTGCCAGCAGCTTTCCTTTGGAGCAGTACTTC
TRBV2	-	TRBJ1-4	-	CASDTGSANEKLFF	TGTGCCAGCGATACAGGATCGGCTAATGAAAAACTGTTTTTT
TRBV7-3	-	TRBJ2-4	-	CASSLIGGRQTKNIQYF	TGTGCCAGCAGCTTAATCGGGGGGCGCCAGACCAAAAACATTCAGTACTTC
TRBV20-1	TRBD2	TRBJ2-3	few	CSARDRRLAGTDTQYF	TGCAGTGCTAGAGATCGGCGGCTAGCGGGGACAGATACGCAGTATTTT
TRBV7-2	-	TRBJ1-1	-	CASSLRLKNTEAFF	TGTGCCAGCAGCTTGCGACTGAAGAACACTGAAGCTTTCTTT
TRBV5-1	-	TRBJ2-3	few	CASSTSAADTQYF	TGCGCCAGCAGCACGTCGGCTGCAGATACGCAGTATTTT
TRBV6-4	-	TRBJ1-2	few	CASSGQGFGYTF	TGTGCCAGCAGTGGGCAGGGGTTCGGCTACACCTTC